The rows below give T cell receptor beta chains drawn from one sample of a study of T cell responses to AZD1222 COVID-19 vaccine. This table comes from immunoSEQ multiplex PCR, and its TCRdb copy is limited to in-frame clones, with some not included. The sample records about 100,000 clones, around 87% being singletons. The sample in question was peripheral blood, obtained on day 0 of MenACWY control vaccination. These TCRs come from an adult in good health. Each CDR3 is given with its conserved first and last residue. Fields, in order: V gene, D gene, J gene, CDR3 length, clone size, CDR3 DNA, CDR3 protein. D genes are given only for firm matches. Rows give clone size only sometimes, using once, few, many, or a class for an expanded clone.

V: TRBV20-1; D: .; J: TRBJ2-2; length: 14; size: .; DNA: TGCAGTGCTAGTATCGTAGGGCGGACCGGGGAGCTGTTTTTT; CDR3: CSASIVGRTGELFF
V: TRBV5-1; D: TRBD1; J: TRBJ1-4; length: 16; size: .; DNA: TGCGCCAGCAGCTTGATCAACCCAGGGGGCGGAGAAAAACTGTTTTTT; CDR3: CASSLINPGGGEKLFF
V: TRBV27; D: TRBD1; J: TRBJ2-5; length: 15; size: .; DNA: TGTGCCAGCAGCCCCAACAGACAGGGGGCAGAGACCCAGTACTTC; CDR3: CASSPNRQGAETQYF
V: TRBV2; D: .; J: TRBJ1-5; length: 14; size: .; DNA: TGTGCCAGCAGCGCAAATGAGAGGAATGGACCCCAGCATTTT; CDR3: CASSANERNGPQHF
V: TRBV10-3; D: TRBD1; J: TRBJ2-7; length: 19; size: .; DNA: TGTGCCATCAGTGAGTCTTGGGGGTCTGGTAAGGGGGCGGTCTACGAGCAGTACTTC; CDR3: CAISESWGSGKGAVYEQYF
V: TRBV28; D: .; J: TRBJ1-2; length: 14; size: .; DNA: TGTGCCAGCAGCGGACCAGCCCGAAGCCATGGCTACACCTTC; CDR3: CASSGPARSHGYTF
V: TRBV11-2; D: .; J: TRBJ2-3; length: 15; size: .; DNA: TGTGCCAGCAGCTTAGATGGGCTAGCGCCAGATACGCAGTATTTT; CDR3: CASSLDGLAPDTQYF
V: TRBV4-3; D: .; J: TRBJ1-5; length: 13; size: .; DNA: TGCGCCAGCAGCCAAGGGCGTGCCCAGCCCCAGCATTTT; CDR3: CASSQGRAQPQHF
V: TRBV12-5; D: .; J: TRBJ2-2; length: 16; size: .; DNA: TGTGCTAGTGGTTCCACCCTCGACAGGTTCGACGGGGAGCTGTTTTTT; CDR3: CASGSTLDRFDGELFF
V: TRBV5-1; D: TRBD2; J: TRBJ2-2; length: 15; size: .; DNA: TGCGCCAGCACCATACTAGCGGGAAACACCGGGGAGCTGTTTTTT; CDR3: CASTILAGNTGELFF
V: TRBV2; D: .; J: TRBJ2-7; length: 14; size: .; DNA: TGTGCCAGCAGTGAACAGGGGAGTTCCTACGAGCAGTACTTC; CDR3: CASSEQGSSYEQYF
V: TRBV18; D: TRBD1; J: TRBJ2-7; length: 14; size: .; DNA: TGTGCCAGCTCACAGGGACAGGGGTTCAGGGAGCAGTACTTC; CDR3: CASSQGQGFREQYF
V: TRBV18; D: .; J: TRBJ1-1; length: 13; size: .; DNA: TGTGCCAGCTCACCAGAAGGAGGAGGTGAAGCTTTCTTT; CDR3: CASSPEGGGEAFF
V: TRBV18; D: TRBD1; J: TRBJ2-2; length: 16; size: .; DNA: TGTGCCAGCTCACCAACAGGGACAGGGAACACCGGGGAGCTGTTTTTT; CDR3: CASSPTGTGNTGELFF
V: TRBV11-2; D: .; J: TRBJ1-1; length: 12; size: .; DNA: TGTGCCAGCAGCCCCCAAGACGCTGAAGCTTTCTTT; CDR3: CASSPQDAEAFF
V: TRBV4-2; D: TRBD2; J: TRBJ2-5; length: 16; size: .; DNA: TGTGCCAGCAGCCCCACCGATAACGGGAGGGGAGAGACCCAGTACTTC; CDR3: CASSPTDNGRGETQYF
V: TRBV6-1; D: .; J: TRBJ1-5; length: 15; size: .; DNA: TGTGCCAGCAGTGAAGCGGTAAATAGCAATCAGCCCCAGCATTTT; CDR3: CASSEAVNSNQPQHF
V: TRBV5-4; D: TRBD2; J: TRBJ2-1; length: 16; size: .; DNA: TGTGCCAGCAGCTTGGGGTCGGGAGGGCCTGGAAATGAGCAGTTCTTC; CDR3: CASSLGSGGPGNEQFF
V: TRBV9; D: .; J: TRBJ2-2; length: 11; size: .; DNA: TGTGCCAGCAGCGCGATGGACCGGCTGTTTTTT; CDR3: CASSAMDRLFF
V: TRBV24-1; D: .; J: TRBJ2-2; length: 16; size: .; DNA: TGTGCCACCAGTGATTTTGGGGCTGCGCCGACCGGGGAGCTGTTTTTT; CDR3: CATSDFGAAPTGELFF
V: TRBV18; D: TRBD2; J: TRBJ2-7; length: 15; size: .; DNA: TGTGCCAGCTCACCACTCACTAGCGGATCGGGCGAGCAGTACTTC; CDR3: CASSPLTSGSGEQYF
V: TRBV7-8; D: .; J: TRBJ1-1; length: 15; size: .; DNA: TGTGCCAGCAGCCCAGTGGTGGTATGGAACACTGAAGCTTTCTTT; CDR3: CASSPVVVWNTEAFF
V: TRBV9; D: .; J: TRBJ2-7; length: 15; size: .; DNA: TGTGCCAGCAGCGCCCGAGGAACAGGGACCTACGAGCAGTACTTC; CDR3: CASSARGTGTYEQYF
V: TRBV2; D: TRBD2; J: TRBJ2-1; length: 13; size: once; DNA: TGTGCCGCGGGGGTAGTGGGGCCCGATGAGCAGTTCTTC; CDR3: CAAGVVGPDEQFF
V: TRBV9; D: TRBD2; J: TRBJ2-1; length: 16; size: .; DNA: TGTGCCAGCAGCGTACTAGCGGAATCACCCTACAATGAGCAGTTCTTC; CDR3: CASSVLAESPYNEQFF
V: TRBV7-8; D: TRBD2; J: TRBJ2-7; length: 16; size: .; DNA: TGTGCCAGCAGCACAAGACTAGCGGGCCTCTCCTACGAGCAGTACTTC; CDR3: CASSTRLAGLSYEQYF
V: TRBV7-2; D: TRBD1; J: TRBJ1-1; length: 13; size: .; DNA: TGTGCCAGCAGCTGGGACAGGAACACTGAAGCTTTCTTT; CDR3: CASSWDRNTEAFF
V: TRBV28; D: .; J: TRBJ1-2; length: 14; size: .; DNA: TGTGCCAGCACCCGACAGCGGGCAATCTATGGCTACACCTTC; CDR3: CASTRQRAIYGYTF
V: TRBV19; D: .; J: TRBJ1-1; length: 13; size: .; DNA: TGTGCCAGTAGTGCGACTGTGAACACTGAAGCTTTCTTT; CDR3: CASSATVNTEAFF
V: TRBV5-1; D: .; J: TRBJ1-2; length: 15; size: .; DNA: TGCGCCAGCAGCTTTGACGGGTCACGGGGCTATGGCTACACCTTC; CDR3: CASSFDGSRGYGYTF
V: TRBV5-1; D: .; J: TRBJ1-6; length: 16; size: .; DNA: TGCGCCAGCAGCCCGGTGGGTAGGAGCGATAATTCACCCCTCCACTTT; CDR3: CASSPVGRSDNSPLHF
V: TRBV18; D: .; J: TRBJ2-1; length: 15; size: .; DNA: TGTGCCAGCTCACCACCTTCCCGGGTGGGCGATGAGCAGTTCTTC; CDR3: CASSPPSRVGDEQFF
V: TRBV7-3; D: .; J: TRBJ2-2; length: 13; size: once; DNA: TGTGCCAGCAGCCCATCCCCAGCCGGGGAGCTGTTTTTT; CDR3: CASSPSPAGELFF
V: TRBV19; D: .; J: TRBJ2-7; length: 16; size: .; DNA: TGTGCCAGTAGTACCAACTGGCGGGGACAGAATTACGAGCAGTACTTC; CDR3: CASSTNWRGQNYEQYF
V: TRBV28; D: .; J: TRBJ2-1; length: 12; size: .; DNA: TGTGCCAGCAGTTTGATGACCCATGAGCAGTTCTTC; CDR3: CASSLMTHEQFF
V: TRBV6-5; D: .; J: TRBJ1-3; length: 16; size: .; DNA: TGTGCCAGCAGTTACTCGGGCCGTTTCTCTGGAAACACCATATATTTT; CDR3: CASSYSGRFSGNTIYF
V: TRBV29-1; D: TRBD1; J: TRBJ1-2; length: 13; size: .; DNA: TGCAGCGTTTCTCTGGGGACAGACTATGGCTACACCTTC; CDR3: CSVSLGTDYGYTF
V: TRBV7-2; D: TRBD1; J: TRBJ2-7; length: 14; size: .; DNA: TGTGCCAGCAGCTTAGTGGGACAGAGTTACGAGCAGTACTTC; CDR3: CASSLVGQSYEQYF
V: TRBV3-1/TRBV3-2; D: .; J: TRBJ2-7; length: 16; size: .; DNA: TGTGCCAGCAGCCCAGAGGTAGTAAGGGGCAGCTACGAGCAGTACTTC; CDR3: CASSPEVVRGSYEQYF
V: TRBV5-1; D: .; J: TRBJ2-3; length: 14; size: .; DNA: TGCGCCAGCAGCTTGAGGGGAAGCACAGATACGCAGTATTTT; CDR3: CASSLRGSTDTQYF
V: TRBV11-2; D: .; J: TRBJ1-2; length: 13; size: .; DNA: TGTGCCAGCAGCTTAGCAGGGGACTATGGCTACACCTTC; CDR3: CASSLAGDYGYTF
V: TRBV28; D: TRBD1; J: TRBJ1-4; length: 16; size: .; DNA: TGTGCCAGCAGTTTGTATGGACAGGGGGGAAATGAAAAACTGTTTTTT; CDR3: CASSLYGQGGNEKLFF
V: TRBV5-1; D: TRBD1; J: TRBJ1-4; length: 14; size: .; DNA: TGCGCCAGCAGCATGGGACAGGGTGTTGAAAAACTGTTTTTT; CDR3: CASSMGQGVEKLFF
V: TRBV30; D: .; J: TRBJ2-5; length: 13; size: .; DNA: TGTGCCTGGAGTTCAACATCGGGAGAGACCCAGTACTTC; CDR3: CAWSSTSGETQYF
V: TRBV9; D: TRBD1; J: TRBJ1-4; length: 13; size: few; DNA: TGTGCCAGCAGCGCGGAGACAGGGGAAAAACTGTTTTTT; CDR3: CASSAETGEKLFF
V: TRBV5-4; D: TRBD1; J: TRBJ2-7; length: 15; size: .; DNA: TGTGCCAGCAGCTTGTCGGGGACAGGGTCCTACGAGCAGTACTTC; CDR3: CASSLSGTGSYEQYF
V: TRBV5-1; D: .; J: TRBJ1-5; length: 14; size: .; DNA: TGCGCCAGCAGCTTGACGTTTTTGCCCAAGCCCCAGCATTTT; CDR3: CASSLTFLPKPQHF
V: TRBV7-3; D: TRBD1; J: TRBJ1-2; length: 13; size: .; DNA: TGTGCCAGCAGCTTCCCAGGGGGCTATGGCTACACCTTC; CDR3: CASSFPGGYGYTF
V: TRBV5-1; D: .; J: TRBJ1-1; length: 14; size: .; DNA: TGCGCCAGCAGCTTTACGGGGTTGAACACTGAAGCTTTCTTT; CDR3: CASSFTGLNTEAFF
V: TRBV6-5; D: .; J: TRBJ1-6; length: 14; size: .; DNA: TGTGCCAGCAGGGATGGACTGTATAATTCACCCCTCCACTTT; CDR3: CASRDGLYNSPLHF
V: TRBV7-3; D: .; J: TRBJ2-1; length: 12; size: .; DNA: TGTGCCAGCAGCCCCCCCAGGGGTGAGCAGTTCTTC; CDR3: CASSPPRGEQFF
V: TRBV10-3; D: .; J: TRBJ1-1; length: 13; size: .; DNA: TGTGCCATCAGTCTGGACAGCAACACTGAAGCTTTCTTT; CDR3: CAISLDSNTEAFF
V: TRBV5-8; D: TRBD2; J: TRBJ2-3; length: 19; size: .; DNA: TGTGCCAGCAGGTCACCGGGACTAGCGGGGGGGCCAAGCACAGATACGCAGTATTTT; CDR3: CASRSPGLAGGPSTDTQYF
V: TRBV20-1; D: .; J: TRBJ1-2; length: 10; size: .; DNA: TGCAGTGCTAGGTACTATGGCTACACCTTC; CDR3: CSARYYGYTF
V: TRBV9; D: .; J: TRBJ2-4; length: 16; size: once; DNA: TGTGCCAGCAGCCCCCAGGGGTGGGAAGCCAAAAACATTCAGTACTTC; CDR3: CASSPQGWEAKNIQYF
V: TRBV3-1/TRBV3-2; D: TRBD2; J: TRBJ2-2; length: 17; size: .; DNA: TGTGCCAGCAGCCAAGATCCTAGCGGGGGGGCCGGTGGGGAGCTGTTTTTT; CDR3: CASSQDPSGGAGGELFF
V: TRBV2; D: .; J: TRBJ2-7; length: 12; size: .; DNA: TGTGCCATCCTCCGAATGGGTTACGAGCAGTACTTC; CDR3: CAILRMGYEQYF
V: TRBV27; D: .; J: TRBJ2-2; length: 14; size: .; DNA: TGTGCCAGCGGAGAGGGGCGAGGCACCGGGGAGCTGTTTTTT; CDR3: CASGEGRGTGELFF